The clone carrying this T cell receptor (beta chain) showed up many times. Its specificity is not known. The data stem from a study of regulatory T cells in long-lasting Graves disease. The CDR3 sequence is 13 residues long. Per germline, CDR1 MDHEN and CDR2 SYDVKM. V was shortened by 4 bases and J by 1 base, with 7 bases between the two germline ends. Broader study findings: TRBV28 was favored in persistent disease, as were TRBJ1-2 and TRBJ2-5.

In building TCR beta libraries, iRepertoire HTBI primers were used together with Arm-PCR of CDR3 regions. TCRdb recomputed calls from the multiplex PCR reads with MiXCR, one row per CDR3 protein. The sample has more than 300,000 distinct CDR3 sequences, roughly 25% seen once. Time point specified: persistent/refractory GD, antithyroid drugs over 5 years with positive TRAb. With RNA extracted from PBMCs as input, the TCR library was made. The source material was peripheral blood mononuclear cells (PBMCs), sampled when the disease was refractory, from a patient treated with antithyroid drugs. This chain uses TRBV28 with TRBJ1-1; D ambiguous. The clonotype originates from a woman aged 40-49 years with Graves disease. As DNA, the CDR3 is TGTGCCAGCAGTTCCCTGTGGAACACTGAAGCTTTCTTT. It specifies CASSSLWNTEAFF.